The 22 T cell receptor beta chains given below trace back to one sample, sequenced in a study of T cells after yellow fever vaccination (dated by TCRdb to about 2019). Libraries were built with 5' RACE. Sequencing took place on an Illumina HiSeq 2500. TCRdb reran the public reads through fastp at Q25 and MiXCR, keeping productive beta chains. When rows share a CDR3 protein, they turn into one entry using the most common DNA and genes. The sample table holds some 300,000 distinct CDR3 sequences, of which about 8.3% were seen once. The ten biggest clones cover 15% to 20% of the sample. The meaning of the sample's treatment or condition label: live attenuated yellow fever vaccine strain. This specimen consisted of PBMCs, obtained around 45 days after the first yellow fever vaccination. The source of these receptors is a man in his late teens or twenties who received the YFV17D yellow fever vaccine.

The chain employs TRBV7-2 and TRBJ1-6; TRBD1 matches 8 bases. This CDR3 spans 14 amino acids. Trimming at V came to 7 bases and at J to 11 bases, leaving 10 bases not matched to a gene. Germline-derived CDR1 and CDR2 are SGHTA and FQGNSA. CDR3 bases: TGTGCCAGCACCCGGACAGGGCAAGGGACACCCCTCCACTTT. This encodes CASTRTGQGTPLHF.

This clonotype was recorded at least ten times. Sequence at one end of the junction differs from germline and may be a read error. The chain has TRBV5-1 and TRBJ2-5; D might be TRBD1 (5 bases). Germline assignment: CDR1 SGHRS and CDR2 YFSETQ. The CDR3 consists of 14 residues. This chain's CDR3 is CASCLRGKGETQYF. The CDR3 DNA reads as TGCGCCAGCTGCTTAAGGGGCAAGGGGGAGACCCAGTACTTC.

The table lists this clonotype with a few counts. The chain links TRBV7-9 to TRBJ1-4; the D gene is possibly TRBD1 (5 bases). V lost 4 bases and J lost 3, with 15 bases in between. This CDR3 is 16 amino acids long. CDR1 and CDR2 (germline): SEHNR, FQNEAQ (reference sequence). The CDR3 DNA sequence: TGTGCCAGCAGCTCCGTCGGGGGTAGCTCTAATGAAAAACTGTTTTTT. Protein sequence: CASSSVGGSSNEKLFF.

There are a few counts of this clonotype. The V gene is TRBV5-1, the J gene TRBJ1-4; D may be TRBD1 (5 bases). The CDR3 runs 15 residues. CDR1 is SGHRS, CDR2 YFSETQ, per germline. Trimming stripped 1 base from V and 4 bases from J, with 11 bases between. The CDR3: CASSLNRLGNEKLFF. DNA for the CDR3: TGCGCCAGCAGCTTGAACAGGTTGGGTAATGAAAAACTGTTTTTT.

This clonotype has a handful of counts. The rearrangement uses TRBV7-2 and TRBJ1-5; D gene ambiguous. The CDR3 covers 13 residues. In germline, CDR1 is SGHTA, CDR2 FQGNSA. Trimming removed 5 bases from V and 0 bases from J, with 5 bases in between. The CDR3 bases are TGTGCCAGCAGCCAATATAGCAATCAGCCCCAGCATTTT. This sequence encodes CASSQYSNQPQHF.

This clonotype has at least ten counts. The chain recombines TRBV28 with TRBJ1-4; D is possibly TRBD1 (6 bases). The germline gives CDR1 MDHEN, CDR2 SYDVKM. The CDR3 sequence is 16 residues long. The V gene lost 4 bases and the J gene lost 7 bases, with 19 bases spanning the gap. CDR3 sequence: CASSSPRRGGPEKLFF. Written as DNA, the CDR3 is TGTGCCAGCAGTTCCCCCCGGAGGGGGGGCCCTGAAAAACTGTTTTTT.

There are many counts of this clonotype. The chain uses TRBV20-1 and TRBJ2-1, with TRBD2 matching 12 bases. V dropped 3 bases and J dropped 9; count of bases not matched to a gene: 9. There are 15 residues in the CDR3. In germline, CDR1 is DFQATT, CDR2 SNEGSKA (reference sequence). CDR3 DNA sequence: TGCAGTGCTAGCCTAACTAGCGGGGGGAATGGTGAGCAGTTCTTC. Encoded protein: CSASLTSGGNGEQFF.

This clonotype has at least ten counts. For the CDR3, the DNA is TGTGCCAGCAGCCGCCTTGGGGATCGCTCCTACGAGCAGTACTTC. It is translated as CASSRLGDRSYEQYF. The chain is built from TRBV7-9 and TRBJ2-7; no definite D call. Germline CDR1 is SEHNR and CDR2 is FQNEAQ (reference sequence). This CDR3 has 15 residues. V was cut by 5 bases and J by 0 bases, with 14 bases left in between.

This clonotype came up a few times. The gene calls are TRBV12-3 or TRBV12-4 and TRBJ1-6, with TRBD1 matching 7 bases. V shed 3 bases, J shed 8 bases, and the junction held 1 base outside the gene matches. CDR3 length: 13 amino acids. This CDR3 reads CASSFGTDSPLHF. CDR3 in DNA: TGTGCCAGCAGTTTTGGGACAGATTCACCCCTCCACTTT.

In its sample, this clonotype was seen a few times. V gene TRBV28 combines with J gene TRBJ2-7; no reliable D call. The CDR3 runs to 13 residues. The V end was cut by 2 bases, the J end by 6 bases, with 11 bases between. CDR1 is MDHEN, CDR2 SYDVKM, per germline. The CDR3 sequence: CASSLTHGSEQYV. The DNA for the CDR3 is TGTGCCAGCAGTTTAACCCATGGGTCCGAGCAGTACGTC.

The chain employs TRBV4-3 and TRBJ2-3; a possible D gene is TRBD1 (6 bases). The tail of the sequence fits TRBJ1-5 better, so the J call may be wrong. Germline lookup yields CDR1 LGHNA and CDR2 YSLEER. The CDR3 sequence is 18 residues long. CDR3 DNA sequence: TGCGCCAGCAGCCAAGATGGGCGAGCGGGGGGCCGCACAGATACGCAGCATTTT. Translation: CASSQDGRAGGRTDTQHF.

This clonotype has a handful of counts. In nucleotides, the CDR3 is TGCAGCGTTGAAGAGGCATTCACAGATACGCAGTATTTT. Translation: CSVEEAFTDTQYF. This sequence joins TRBV29-1 and TRBJ2-3, with no clear D. Germline lookup yields CDR1 SQVTM and CDR2 ANQGSEA. The CDR3 length is 13 residues. V gave up 0 bases and J gave up 2 bases, with 6 bases separating them.

V gene TRBV28 combines with J gene TRBJ2-5; 8 bases map to TRBD2. CDR1 and CDR2 (germline): MDHEN, SYDVKM. With 6 bases clipped from V and 0 bases from J, the junction kept 6 bases outside the gene matches. The CDR3 extends over 15 amino acids. The DNA for the CDR3 is TGTGCCAGCAGATTTAGCGGGGTTAACCAAGAGACCCAGTACTTC. Protein: CASRFSGVNQETQYF.

CDR3 region: CATSPDRGSAGELFF. The CDR3 DNA is TGTGCCACCAGCCCTGACAGGGGGTCGGCCGGGGAGCTGTTTTTT. J is TRBJ2-2 and V is TRBV15, with 9 nucleotides matching TRBD1. The CDR3 is 15 amino acids. V lost 5 bases and J lost 6; bases outside the gene matches: 7. Germline CDR1 and CDR2: LNHNV and YYDKDF (reference sequence).

The table lists this clonotype with a few counts. The chain combines TRBV7-2 with TRBJ2-1, with D perhaps assigned TRBD1 or TRBD2 (6 bases each). The length of the CDR3 is 15 residues. Trimming stripped 1 base from V and 3 bases from J, with 10 bases between. Germline assignment: CDR1 SGHTA and CDR2 FQGNSA. Here the CDR3 DNA reads TGTGCCAGCAGCTTAGACGGGGGCGACTACAATGAGCAGTTCTTC. The encoded protein is CASSLDGGDYNEQFF.

The V call is TRBV5-1, the J call TRBJ2-4, with TRBD1 identical over 9 bases. From germline, CDR1 is SGHRS and CDR2 YFSETQ. The CDR3 length is 16 residues. The V and J ends lost 4 bases and 9 bases, in that order; junction bases with no gene match: 14. CDR3 protein: CASSEGYRTGVSIQYF. The DNA for the CDR3 is TGCGCCAGCAGCGAGGGGTATCGGACAGGGGTCTCCATTCAGTACTTC.

The chain couples TRBV6-2 or TRBV6-3 to TRBJ1-1; 7 bases match TRBD1. Germline CDR1 MNHEY, CDR2 SVGEGT. V was pared by 0 bases and J by 5 bases, with 6 bases of the junction left unmatched. The CDR3 loop spans 15 amino acids. The CDR3 DNA sequence: TGTGCCAGCAGTTACTCAGAGGGGGCAAGGACTGAAGCTTTCTTT. Residues: CASSYSEGARTEAFF.

This clonotype was observed a few times. V and J are TRBV4-2 and TRBJ2-1, with D maybe TRBD2 (6 bases). Trimming cost V 1 base and J 12 bases, with 19 bases left between them. The CDR3 length is 15 residues. Per the germline V gene, CDR1 is LGHNA and CDR2 is YNFKEQ. CDR3 bases: TGTGCCAGCAGCCAAGGGGCACGGAGGGAGGATGGGCAGTTCTTC. Translated, it gives CASSQGARREDGQFF.

Many counts were recorded for this clonotype. This rearrangement joins TRBV11-2 to TRBJ2-5; D is unclear. V lost 3 bases and J 5 bases, leaving 13 bases between the germline ends. Per germline, CDR1 SGHAT and CDR2 FQNNGV. The CDR3 totals 14 residues. In DNA, the CDR3 is TGTGCCAGCAGCTTGAGTAGGGATTCGGAGACCCAGTACTTC. Its protein product is CASSLSRDSETQYF.

This clonotype came up a few times. The V call is TRBV20-1, the J call TRBJ2-5; the match to TRBD2 covers 10 bases. Germline V gives CDR1 DFQATT, CDR2 SNEGSKA (reference sequence). This CDR3 is built from 14 residues. The V and J ends lost 4 bases and 4 bases, in that order; junction bases with no gene match: 6. In DNA, the CDR3 is TGCAGTGCTACCGGGACTAGCGAGGGAGAGACCCAGTACTTC. This encodes CSATGTSEGETQYF.

The rearrangement links TRBV7-2 to TRBJ1-1; no definite D call. Per germline, CDR1 SGHTA and CDR2 FQGNSA. The CDR3 has 13 residues. V gave up 3 bases and J gave up 7 bases, with 12 bases separating them. The CDR3 DNA follows: TGTGCCAGCAGCTTTCTGGGGAATGGTGAAGCTTTCTTT. Translation gives CASSFLGNGEAFF.

Notes on this clonotype: The junction shows a germline mismatch at one end, possibly a read error. The gene calls are TRBV7-7 and TRBJ2-5; tentatively, D is TRBD1 (6 bases). The CDR3 covers 15 residues. Per the germline V gene, CDR1 is SSHAT and CDR2 is FNYEAQ (reference sequence). The CDR3 DNA reads as TGTGCTAGCAGCTTTGGACGGGACACCCAAGAGACCCAGTACTTC. Protein product: CASSFGRDTQETQYF.